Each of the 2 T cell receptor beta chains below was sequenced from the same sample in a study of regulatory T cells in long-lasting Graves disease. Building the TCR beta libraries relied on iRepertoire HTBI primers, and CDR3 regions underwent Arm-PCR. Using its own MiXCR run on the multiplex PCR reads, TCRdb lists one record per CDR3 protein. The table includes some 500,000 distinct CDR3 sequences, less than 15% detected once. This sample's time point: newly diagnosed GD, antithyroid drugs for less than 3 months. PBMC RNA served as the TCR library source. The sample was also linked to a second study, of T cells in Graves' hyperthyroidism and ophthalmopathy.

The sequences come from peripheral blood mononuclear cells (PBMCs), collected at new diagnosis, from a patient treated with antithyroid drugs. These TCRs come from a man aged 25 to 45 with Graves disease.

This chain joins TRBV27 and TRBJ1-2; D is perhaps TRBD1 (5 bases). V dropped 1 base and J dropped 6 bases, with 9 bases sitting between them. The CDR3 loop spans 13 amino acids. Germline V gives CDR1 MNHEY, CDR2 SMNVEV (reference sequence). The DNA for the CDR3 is TGTGCCAGCAGTTTATTGGGAGGGGATGGCTACACCTTC. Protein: CASSLLGGDGYTF.

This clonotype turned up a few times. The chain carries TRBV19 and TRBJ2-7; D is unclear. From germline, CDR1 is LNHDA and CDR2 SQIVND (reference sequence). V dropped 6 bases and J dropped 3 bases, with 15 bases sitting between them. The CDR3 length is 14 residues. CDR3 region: CASSDNYRNYEQYF. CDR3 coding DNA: TGTGCCAGTAGCGACAACTACCGGAACTACGAGCAGTACTTC.